This record concerns one TCR beta chain sequence. The antigen is undetermined. TCRdb keeps only in-frame clones here, not all; method: immunoSEQ multiplex PCR. In the table there are around 140,000 clones, approximately 93% of which are singletons. This CDR3 comprises 13 residues. The germline V gene has CDR1 MNHEY and CDR2 SVGAGI. Trimming pared 8 bases from V and 5 bases from J, leaving 12 bases between. This entry belongs to a study of T cell responses to AZD1222 COVID-19 vaccine. General study findings and limits: Within unmutated variant regions lay the reported targets of nearly half of spike-specific TCRs. In all cases, repertoires were sampled only after the peak T cell response.

This chain links TRBV6-5 with TRBJ1-4; D is uncertain. The source of this sequence is an adult in good health. Here the sequenced sample was peripheral blood, taken on day 0 of MenACWY control vaccination. The CDR3 loop is CASRFSPNEKLFF. The CDR3 DNA sequence: TGTGCCAGCCGATTTTCCCCAAATGAAAAACTGTTTTTT.